This is a list of T cell receptor beta chains from one sample in a study of PD-L1 blockade in urothelial cancer. The assay was immunoSEQ multiplex PCR, and TCRdb's table has in-frame clones only and misses some. The profile covers tens of thousands of clones, with 84% appearing a single time and roughly 2% taken by the ten largest. This specimen was PBMCs, taken around atezolizumab (anti-PD-L1) treatment. The receptors derive from a man in his fifties or sixties with urothelial cancer. Both conserved end residues are part of each CDR3. The D gene is left open where the match is weak. Some rows have no size entry. The others give once, few or many, or a class for an expanded clone.

CDR3aa	CDR3nt	d_gene	abundance	j_gene	v_gene
CASSPPTGITYNEQFF	TGTGCCAGCTCACCACCGACAGGGATCACCTACAATGAGCAGTTCTTC	TRBD1	NA	TRBJ2-1	TRBV18
CASSISAGPGSPLHF	TGTGCCAGTAGTATATCCGCAGGGCCTGGTTCACCCCTCCACTTT	NA	NA	TRBJ1-6	TRBV19
CSVVGAGGPVDEQFF	TGCAGCGTTGTGGGGGCGGGAGGGCCCGTCGATGAGCAGTTCTTC	TRBD2	NA	TRBJ2-1	TRBV29-1
CASSSGQGNGNSPLHF	TGTGCCAGCAGCTCAGGACAGGGTAATGGTAATTCACCCCTCCACTTT	TRBD1	NA	TRBJ1-6	TRBV7-9
CASSLGSGTGVNQPQHF	TGCGCCAGCAGCTTGGGATCCGGGACAGGGGTTAATCAGCCCCAGCATTTT	TRBD1	NA	TRBJ1-5	TRBV5-1
CASSHRTSGRSSTDTQYF	TGTGCCAGCAGCCACCGGACTAGCGGGAGATCTAGCACAGATACGCAGTATTTT	TRBD2	NA	TRBJ2-3	TRBV7-9
CASSSSTSGGDEGTQYF	TGTGCCAGCAGCTCCTCAACGAGCGGGGGAGATGAGGGGACCCAGTACTTC	TRBD2	NA	TRBJ2-5	TRBV5-4
CASSEMGQGAREQYF	TGTGCCAGCAGCGAAATGGGACAGGGGGCGAGGGAGCAGTACTTC	TRBD1	NA	TRBJ2-7	TRBV5-6
CASSPDRYEQYF	TGTGCCAGCAGCCCCGACAGATACGAGCAGTACTTC	NA	NA	TRBJ2-7	TRBV11-2
CASSRDRDRGYTF	TGTGCCAGCTCACGGGACAGGGATCGGGGCTACACCTTC	TRBD1	NA	TRBJ1-2	TRBV18
CASSFGTPNSPLHF	TGCGCCAGCAGCTTCGGGACACCGAATTCACCCCTCCACTTT	NA	NA	TRBJ1-6	TRBV5-1
CASSTRPVTDTQYF	TGTGCCAGCAGCACGCGCCCCGTGACAGATACGCAGTATTTT	NA	NA	TRBJ2-3	TRBV7-2
CASSPGGTGNYGYTF	TGTGCCAGCTCACCAGGTGGGACAGGGAACTATGGCTACACCTTC	TRBD1	NA	TRBJ1-2	TRBV18
CDTPGGNTEAFF	TGTGACACGCCGGGGGGGAACACTGAAGCTTTCTTT	NA	few	TRBJ1-1	TRBV6-5
CASSPGTVDYEQYF	TGTGCCAGCTCACCAGGGACAGTCGACTACGAGCAGTACTTC	TRBD1	NA	TRBJ2-7	TRBV18
CASSFAVPNTGELFF	TGCGCCAGCAGCTTCGCGGTTCCGAACACCGGGGAGCTGTTTTTT	NA	NA	TRBJ2-2	TRBV5-1
CASSRGQGARGAGEKLFF	TGCGCCAGCAGCCGTGGACAGGGGGCGAGGGGGGCCGGGGAGAAACTGTTTTTT	TRBD1	NA	TRBJ1-4	TRBV4-1
CASSLAGLFEQYF	TGCGCCAGCAGCTTGGCCGGACTTTTCGAGCAGTACTTC	NA	few	TRBJ2-7	TRBV5-1
CASSRQLNTEAFF	TGTGCCAGCAGCCGACAGTTGAACACTGAAGCTTTCTTT	NA	NA	TRBJ1-1	TRBV7-9
CSVEDLLEAFF	TGCAGCGTTGAAGATTTGTTAGAAGCTTTCTTT	NA	NA	TRBJ1-1	TRBV29-1
CASSDLGHRQYF	TGTGCCAGCAGTGACCTCGGACACAGACAGTACTTC	NA	once	TRBJ2-5	TRBV25-1
CASSQGGPSGKETQYF	TGCGCCAGCAGTCAAGGAGGTCCTAGCGGGAAGGAGACCCAGTACTTC	TRBD2	NA	TRBJ2-5	TRBV23-1
CASSPEQGAGYTF	TGCGCCAGCAGCCCCGAACAGGGGGCTGGCTACACCTTC	TRBD1	NA	TRBJ1-2	TRBV5-1
CASKGTGGGYTF	TGTGCCAGCAAAGGGACTGGGGGTGGCTACACCTTC	NA	NA	TRBJ1-2	TRBV6-5
CASSLATGTYEQYF	TGTGCCAGCAGCCTTGCGACAGGAACGTACGAGCAGTACTTC	NA	NA	TRBJ2-7	TRBV6-1
CASSFSIAENTEAFF	TGTGCCAGCAGCTTCTCCATAGCAGAAAACACTGAAGCTTTCTTT	NA	NA	TRBJ1-1	TRBV9